This TCR beta chain was captured by sequencing in a study of OX40 agonist ivuxolimab in advanced cancers. For the study in its entirety: The costimulatory receptor OX40 (CD134) was targeted by ivuxolimab, a fully human IgG2 agonistic monoclonal antibody. Intravenous ivuxolimab was administered to patients every 2 weeks at six dose levels: 0.01, 0.1, 0.3, 1.5, 3 and 10 mg/kg. Of the approximately 54 dose-escalation patients, hepatocellular carcinoma was present in about 20, melanoma in approximately 15, renal cell carcinoma in 9 and head and neck cancer in 9. A male proportion of about 79% and a mean age of approximately 60 years, ranging from roughly 23 to 79, were recorded for the dose-escalation cohort. Patients were allowed to have had prior anti-PD-1, anti-PD-L1 or anti-CTLA-4 therapy, and around 40% of the dose-escalation patients had previously received checkpoint inhibitors. Three dose-escalation patients achieved partial responses, one with hepatocellular carcinoma and two with cutaneous melanoma. Peripheral TCRbeta sequencing was intended to test whether TCR sequence diversity was altered and clonal T-cell expansion was caused by ivuxolimab. The paper reports the monotherapy dose-escalation portion (N of about 50 patients) of the phase I ivuxolimab trial.

Trimming costs V 3 bases and J 4 bases, and their ends lie 12 bases apart. From the cysteine up to the phenylalanine, the CDR3 has a length of 14 residues. The sequence is cut down to CDR3 DNA, 42 bases in frame from base 1. According to the germline V gene (reference sequence), CDR1 reads MNHEY and CDR2 reads SMNVEV. Concerning this clone itself: Its antigen remains undetermined. No per-base quality is available; no much larger clone lies one base away.

To sequence the TCRbeta CDR3 region, genomic DNA was isolated from the sorted cells. TCRbeta CDR3 regions were sequenced using the immunoSEQ Assay. The table was pulled from immuneACCESS by TCRdb, which kept in-frame rearrangements only. Such tables lose some clones; where checked, under half of the loss comes from unresolved V genes, and the rest has no known cause. This sample holds more than 85,000 clones; just under 85% were observed only once. The ten largest clones capture more than 1.4% of the sample. Patients with a history of autoimmune disease or receiving systemic immunosuppression were excluded from the trial. Peripheral blood for TCR sequencing was collected from all dose cohorts at baseline, on cycle 4 day 1, and on cycle 7 day 1. The samples were drawn from a first-in-human, open-label, multicenter phase I dose-escalation trial of ivuxolimab. The trial enrolled adults with locally advanced or metastatic head and neck squamous cell, hepatocellular, melanoma or renal cell carcinoma. Before TCR sequencing, CD4+ T cells and CD8+ T cells from peripheral blood were sorted into separate populations.

The paper as a whole reports these results and caveats: After ivuxolimab, CD8+ T cells had more expanded clones than CD4+ T cells on average. In partial responders in the 0.1-3.0 mg/kg groups, normalized peripheral clonal expansion was found to be among the lowest, especially among CD8+ T cells. At doses from 0.1 to 3.0 mg/kg, clonal expansion was seen in both CD4+ and CD8+ blood T cells between baseline and week 6. Which antigens the clonally expanded peripheral T cells were specific for was not determined. Low levels of normalized T-cell clonal expansion were also seen in some patients who did not respond.

This TCR came from an adult with an advanced solid tumor such as melanoma, head and neck, liver or kidney cancer. Material: CD4+ or CD8+ T cells sorted from blood, obtained in a trial of the OX40 agonist ivuxolimab. This sequence uses TRBV27 and TRBJ1-2, with the D gene uncertain. The DNA reads TGTGCCAGCAGTTTGAAGATGGAAGGCTATGGCTACACCTTC. Translated, it gives CASSLKMEGYGYTF.